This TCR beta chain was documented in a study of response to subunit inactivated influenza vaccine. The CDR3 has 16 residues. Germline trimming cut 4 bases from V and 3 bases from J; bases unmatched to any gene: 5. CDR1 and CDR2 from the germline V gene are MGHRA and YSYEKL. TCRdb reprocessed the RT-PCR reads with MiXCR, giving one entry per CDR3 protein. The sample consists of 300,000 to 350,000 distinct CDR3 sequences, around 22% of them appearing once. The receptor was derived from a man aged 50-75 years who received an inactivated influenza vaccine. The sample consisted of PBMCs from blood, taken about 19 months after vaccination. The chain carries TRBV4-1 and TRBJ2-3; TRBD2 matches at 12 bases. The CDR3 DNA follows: TGCGCCAGCAGCCGCCTCGGACTAGCGGGGACAGATACGCAGTATTTT. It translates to CASSRLGLAGTDTQYF.